The T cell receptor beta chain described here comes from a study of STAT5B mutations in CD4+ large granular lymphocyte leukemia (dated by TCRdb to between 2021 and 2024). As for the study more broadly: Among healthy controls, the CDR3 'QG' motif was associated with a particular HLA allele. The study compared the TCRbeta repertoires of patients with CD4+ T-cell large granular lymphocyte leukemia against those of healthy blood donors. Flow cytometry performed on FACSCanto II or FACSVerse showed that the purified fractions had more than 95% purity among lymphocytes. Results and caveats for the whole study, not just this receptor: Greater clonality appeared to be present in CD4-sorted patient repertoires than in healthy CD4+ repertoires, and the difference was retained after the putative leukemic clones were removed. Enrichment of TRBV06-family usage was observed among the top patient clones (8/27) relative to healthy controls (2/35). Each patient's main leukemic clonotypes were private, but 25% of these clonotypes showed up at low frequency in the non-leukemic repertoires of other patients. The data were not HLA-matched, and the higher clonality in CD4+ T-LGLL than in CD8+ T-LGLL could be due to the relatively small sample size.

Healthy controls were fewer than 40 blood donors whose buffy coats came from the Finnish Red Cross blood service. All TCR-sequenced material derived from peripheral blood: patient blood samples and healthy donor buffy coats. Peripheral blood mononuclear cells were isolated by Ficoll-Hypaque gradient centrifugation. Magnetic purification was used to isolate CD4+ cells from the buffy coats of the healthy controls. The Gentra Puregene Cell and Tissue kit was used to extract genomic DNA, and a Qubit 2.0 fluorometer was used to measure the amount of genomic DNA. As regards this clone: Its antigen is currently not known. No base quality values were provided; no much bigger clone lies one nucleotide off.

The immunoSEQ assay at survey resolution was used to sequence TCRbeta rearrangements from genomic DNA. In the authors' own workflow: In the TCR sequencing data, the lowest productive clonotype frequency that could be detected was 2.59 x 10-5. Analyses included only productive TCRbeta rearrangements, meaning complete and in-frame sequences. Sample clonality was computed as Simpson clonality in the immunoSEQ Analyzer version 3.0. Based on frequency, clones were grouped as very rare, small, medium, large (1-20%) or hyperexpanded (>20%). OLGA 1.2.3 estimated generation probabilities, VDJtools produced V-gene circos plots, VDJdb was queried for specificities, and GLIPH identified CDR3 motifs. Drawn from immuneACCESS, this table holds only the in-frame rearrangements with V and J called that TCRdb kept. Clones are partly lost; checked studies trace under half to an unresolved V gene and leave the rest unexplained. V, J and clone size are taken as reported in that table, and D and trimming were inferred from the DNA itself. The sample contains tens of thousands of clones, more than 65% of them found a single time. The ten largest make up roughly 7% of the sample.

Relative to germline, V is 1 base shorter and J is 5 bases shorter, with 11 bases between their ends. The CDR3 measures 14 amino acids from cysteine to phenylalanine. Just the 42-base CDR3 DNA is kept, in frame starting at base 1. CDR1 and CDR2, per the germline V gene, are SGHVS and FQNEAQ. The sample comprised CD4+ T cells from blood buffy coats. The clonotype was recovered from a human donor in good health. This chain joins TRBV7-8 to TRBJ2-5; the D gene is not confidently resolved. The CDR3 region reads CASSLVGLGETQYF. In nucleotides, the sequence is TGTGCCAGCAGCTTAGTCGGGCTCGGGGAGACCCAGTACTTC.